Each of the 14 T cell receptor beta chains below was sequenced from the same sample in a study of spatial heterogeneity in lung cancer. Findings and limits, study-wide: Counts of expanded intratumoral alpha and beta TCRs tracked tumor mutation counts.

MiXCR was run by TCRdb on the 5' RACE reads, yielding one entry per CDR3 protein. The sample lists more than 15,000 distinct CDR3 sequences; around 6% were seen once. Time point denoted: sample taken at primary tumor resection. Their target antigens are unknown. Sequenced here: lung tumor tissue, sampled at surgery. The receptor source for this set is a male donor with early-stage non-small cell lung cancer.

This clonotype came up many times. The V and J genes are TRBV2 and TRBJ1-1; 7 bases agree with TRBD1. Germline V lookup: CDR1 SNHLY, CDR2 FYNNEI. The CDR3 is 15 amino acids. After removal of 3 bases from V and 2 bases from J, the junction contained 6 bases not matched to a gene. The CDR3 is CASSEGTGENTEAFF. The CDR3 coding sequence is TGTGCCAGCAGTGAGGGTACAGGGGAAAACACTGAAGCTTTCTTT.

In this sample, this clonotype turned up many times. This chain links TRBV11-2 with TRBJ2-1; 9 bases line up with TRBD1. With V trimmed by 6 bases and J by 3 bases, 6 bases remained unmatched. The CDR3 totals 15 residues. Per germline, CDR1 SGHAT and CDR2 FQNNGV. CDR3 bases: TGTGCCAGCAGAGAGGGACAGGGCGGCTACAATGAGCAGTTCTTC. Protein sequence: CASREGQGGYNEQFF.

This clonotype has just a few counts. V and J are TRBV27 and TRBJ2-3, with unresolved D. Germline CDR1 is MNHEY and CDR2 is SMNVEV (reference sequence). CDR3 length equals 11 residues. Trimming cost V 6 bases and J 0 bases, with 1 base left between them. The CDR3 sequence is CASRSTDTQYF. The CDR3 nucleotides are TGTGCCAGCAGGAGCACAGATACGCAGTATTTT.

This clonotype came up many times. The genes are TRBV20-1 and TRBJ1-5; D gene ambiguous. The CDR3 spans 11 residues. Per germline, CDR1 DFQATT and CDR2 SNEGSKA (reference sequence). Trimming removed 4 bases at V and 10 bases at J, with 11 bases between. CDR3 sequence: CSANNQRPQHF. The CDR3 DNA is TGCAGTGCTAATAATCAGCGACCCCAGCATTTT.

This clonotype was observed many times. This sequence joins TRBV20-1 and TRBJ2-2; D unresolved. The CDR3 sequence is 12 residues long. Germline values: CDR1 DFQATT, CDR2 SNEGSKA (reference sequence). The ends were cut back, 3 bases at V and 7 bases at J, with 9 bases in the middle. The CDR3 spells CSASHGSGELFF. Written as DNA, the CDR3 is TGCAGTGCTAGCCATGGCAGCGGGGAGCTGTTTTTT.

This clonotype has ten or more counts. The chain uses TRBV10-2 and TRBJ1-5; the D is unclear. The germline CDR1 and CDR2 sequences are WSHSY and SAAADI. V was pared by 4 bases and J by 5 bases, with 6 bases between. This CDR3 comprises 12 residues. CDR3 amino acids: CASSGAHQPQHF. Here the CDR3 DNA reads TGCGCCAGCAGTGGCGCCCATCAGCCCCAGCATTTT.

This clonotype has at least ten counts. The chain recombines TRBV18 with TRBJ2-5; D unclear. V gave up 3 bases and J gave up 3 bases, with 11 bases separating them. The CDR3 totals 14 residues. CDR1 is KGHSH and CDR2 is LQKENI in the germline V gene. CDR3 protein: CASSPRPREETQYF. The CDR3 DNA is TGTGCCAGCTCACCGAGACCCCGGGAAGAGACCCAGTACTTC. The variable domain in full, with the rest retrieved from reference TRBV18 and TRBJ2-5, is NAGVMQNPRHLVRRRGQEARLRCSPMKGHSHVYWYRQLPEEGLKFMVYLQKENIIDESGMPKERFSAEFPKEGPSILRIQQVVRGDSAAYFCASSPRPREETQYFGPGTRLLVL.

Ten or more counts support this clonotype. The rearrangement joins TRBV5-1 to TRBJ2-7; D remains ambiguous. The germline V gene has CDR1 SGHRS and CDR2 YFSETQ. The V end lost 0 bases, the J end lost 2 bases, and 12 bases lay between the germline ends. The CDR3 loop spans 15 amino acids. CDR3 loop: CASSLEGGVTYEQYF. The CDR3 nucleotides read TGCGCCAGCAGCTTGGAGGGCGGTGTAACCTACGAGCAGTACTTC.

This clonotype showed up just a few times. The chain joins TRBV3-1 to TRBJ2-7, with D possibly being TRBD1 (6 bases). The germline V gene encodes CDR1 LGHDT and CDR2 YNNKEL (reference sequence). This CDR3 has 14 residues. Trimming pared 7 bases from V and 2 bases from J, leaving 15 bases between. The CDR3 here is CASKSQGYAYEQYF. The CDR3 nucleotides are TGTGCCAGCAAGTCACAGGGATACGCCTACGAGCAGTACTTC.

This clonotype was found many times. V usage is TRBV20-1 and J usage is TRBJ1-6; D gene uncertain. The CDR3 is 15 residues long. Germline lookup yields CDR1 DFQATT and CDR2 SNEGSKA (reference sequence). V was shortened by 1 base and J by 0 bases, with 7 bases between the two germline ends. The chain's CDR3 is CSARGSFSYNSPLHF. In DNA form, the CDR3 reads TGCAGTGCTAGAGGGTCCTTCTCCTATAATTCACCCCTCCACTTT.

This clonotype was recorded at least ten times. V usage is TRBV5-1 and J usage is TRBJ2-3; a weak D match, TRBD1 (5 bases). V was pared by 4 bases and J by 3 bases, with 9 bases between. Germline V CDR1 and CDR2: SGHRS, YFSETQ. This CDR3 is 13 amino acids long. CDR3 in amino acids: CASSEQGTDTQYF. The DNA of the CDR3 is TGCGCCAGCAGCGAGCAGGGAACAGATACGCAGTATTTT. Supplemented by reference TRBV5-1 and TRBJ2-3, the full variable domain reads KAGVTQTPRYLIKTRGQQVTLSCSPISGHRSVSWYQQTPGQGLQFLFEYFSETQRNKGNFPGRFSGRQFSNSRSEMNVSTLELGDSALYLCASSEQGTDTQYFGPGTRLTVL.

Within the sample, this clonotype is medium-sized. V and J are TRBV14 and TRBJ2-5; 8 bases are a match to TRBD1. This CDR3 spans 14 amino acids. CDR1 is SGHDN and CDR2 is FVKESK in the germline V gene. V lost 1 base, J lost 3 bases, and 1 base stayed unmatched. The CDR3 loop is CASSQADREETQYF. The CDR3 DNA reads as TGTGCCAGCAGCCAAGCGGACAGGGAAGAGACCCAGTACTTC. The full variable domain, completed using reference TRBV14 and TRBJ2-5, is EAGVTQFPSHSVIEKGQTVTLRCDPISGHDNLYWYRRVMGKEIKFLLHFVKESKQDESGMPNNRFLAERTGGTYSTLKVQPAELEDSGVYFCASSQADREETQYFGPGTRLLVL.

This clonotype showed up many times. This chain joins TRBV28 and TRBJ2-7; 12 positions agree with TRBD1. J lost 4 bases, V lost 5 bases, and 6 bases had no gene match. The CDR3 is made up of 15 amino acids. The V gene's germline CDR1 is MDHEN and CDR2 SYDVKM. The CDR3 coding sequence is TGTGCCAGCAGTCCCGGGACAGGGGGCACTTACGAGCAGTACTTC. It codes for CASSPGTGGTYEQYF.

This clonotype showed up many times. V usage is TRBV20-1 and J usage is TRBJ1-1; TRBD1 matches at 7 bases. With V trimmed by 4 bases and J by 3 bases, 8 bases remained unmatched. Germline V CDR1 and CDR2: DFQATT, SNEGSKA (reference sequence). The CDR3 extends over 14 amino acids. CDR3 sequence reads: CSAINPRGDTEAFF. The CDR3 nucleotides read TGCAGTGCTATTAATCCCAGGGGGGACACTGAAGCTTTCTTT.